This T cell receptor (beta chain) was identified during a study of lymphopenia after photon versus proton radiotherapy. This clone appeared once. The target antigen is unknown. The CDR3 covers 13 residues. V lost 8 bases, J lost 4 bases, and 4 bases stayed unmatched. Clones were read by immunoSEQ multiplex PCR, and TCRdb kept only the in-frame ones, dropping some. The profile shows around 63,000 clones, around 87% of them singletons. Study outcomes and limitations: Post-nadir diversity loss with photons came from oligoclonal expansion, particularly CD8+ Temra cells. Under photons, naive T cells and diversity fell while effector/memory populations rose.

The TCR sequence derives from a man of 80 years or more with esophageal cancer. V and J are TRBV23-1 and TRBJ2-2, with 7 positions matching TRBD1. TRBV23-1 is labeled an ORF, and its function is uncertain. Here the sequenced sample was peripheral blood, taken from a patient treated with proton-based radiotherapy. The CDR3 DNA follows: TGCGCCAGCGGACAGGCGAGCACCGGGGAGCTGTTTTTT. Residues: CASGQASTGELFF.